A single T cell receptor (beta chain) is shown here with its context. This clone was seen a handful of times. Its specific antigen is unknown. Per-base qualities were not stored, and no clone one base away is much larger. From a lookup of the germline V gene, CDR1 and CDR2 are SNHLY and FYNNEI. V has 3 bases trimmed and J has 6 bases trimmed; junction bases matching no gene number 4. Measured from the cysteine to the phenylalanine, the CDR3 is 13 residues long. The only DNA kept is the CDR3, 39 bases in frame from the first base. The data were obtained in a study of cytomegalovirus exposure and HLA in healthy donors (dated by TCRdb to about 2017). In terms of the full investigation: In an earlier analysis of some 550 of the donors, about 260 Gb of sequence data and just under 120 million unique TCR beta sequences from 180 million or so T cells were reported. About 280 gigabases of sequencing data and 70 million to 100 million unique TCR sequences made up an early release that covered several hundred HLA-typed donors. Among the approximately 400 genotyped donors, around 81% belonged to the genetic ancestry cluster associated with self-reported Caucasian donors. The study aimed to test whether cataloging public T cell receptors could reveal signatures of past pathogen exposure. The study used immunosequencing to profile the T cell repertoires of about 670 subjects and linked those repertoires to cytomegalovirus serostatus. Along with the roughly 670-subject first cohort, a separate validation cohort of over 90 different subjects was used. To predict cytomegalovirus infection status, the study brought together high-throughput TCR immunosequencing, statistical association of individual TCRs with disease status, and machine learning. In a later analysis, previously published TCR beta repertoires from 550 to 700 donors were re-analyzed and high-resolution HLA genotyping was added so that TCR occurrence patterns could be studied. Rather than using new phenotypic data, the later analysis identified candidate immune exposures from TCR beta sequences and from how often those sequences occurred across donors. In an earlier analysis of 587 of the donors, high-throughput TCR beta sequencing was used to judge whether each TCR beta V gene segment behaved as functional or pseudogenic. Alongside the repertoire data, information on donor age, sex, ethnicity and CMV serostatus was compiled. A later genetic analysis took genome-wide SNP genotypes for about 55% of the roughly 670 donors and used that subset as a discovery cohort. All discovery cohort repertoires had been generated using a single sequencing platform. HLA typing included class I and class II loci at four-digit resolution. The number of donors typed differed by locus, with about 629-630 for A, B, C, DRB1 and DQB1, approximately 500 for DQA1, over 600 for DPA1, and roughly 450 for DPB1. Because of strong linkage in the cohort, roughly five DR-DQ haplotypes were treated as single units for association and clustering. On average, around 240,000 unique TCR beta nucleotide sequences were sequenced per donor among more than 350 genotyped donors of the cohort, with roughly 18% of those sequences being non-productive.

Libraries came from the immunoSEQ multiplex PCR assay. The multiplex PCR relied on a mix of 60 forward primers for TCR Vbeta segments and 13 reverse primers for TCR Jbeta segments. The CDR3 region of rearranged TCR beta genes was amplified from genomic DNA with a multiplex PCR assay. The amplified TCR beta libraries were sequenced on the Illumina HiSeq System as 87-base-pair reads. In the source study's methods: A later analysis counted tens of millions of unique TCR beta chains across the 640 or so repertoires, and around 9.9 million of these chains were shared by at least two donors. Raw reads were error-corrected and collapsed into unique sequences with a nearest-neighbor algorithm that merged closely related sequences to remove PCR and sequencing errors. CDR3 sequences were aligned to IMGT reference sequences to assign V, D and J gene segments. Each retained sequence needed at least a six-nucleotide match to both a V gene segment and a J gene segment. A rearrangement was called productive if the CDR3 had no stop codons and remained in frame with V and J, and every other rearrangement was called non-productive. Following IMGT convention, CDR3 was defined as the stretch from the second conserved V-encoded cysteine up to the conserved J-encoded phenylalanine. The earlier analysis of 587 of the donors excluded any sequence lacking an unambiguous match to a single V gene segment. In an earlier analysis of several hundred of the donors, a V segment was called functional when productive rearrangements were above 56.7%, and segregating when the standard deviation between donors exceeded 5%. A statistical classification framework was built to diagnose cytomegalovirus status from the catalog of TCR beta chain sequences. A later analysis assigned V and J genes by comparing TCR nucleotide sequences with IMGT/GENE-DB human TR gene sequences. In a later analysis, CDR3 sequences and most-parsimonious VDJ recombination scenarios were assigned using the TCRdist pipeline. In a later analysis, every TCR beta chain was defined by the combination of its CDR3 amino acid sequence and its V-gene family, and reads without a unique V-gene family were dropped. A later analysis removed 500 to 600 highly shared, low-generation-probability nucleotide sequences to deal with suspected cross-contamination and a sequencing artifact. In a later analysis, a clonal expansion index was calculated for each public chain from normalized within-repertoire ranks of inferred template counts. Generation probabilities in a later analysis came from a VDJ recombination model fitted to out-of-frame rearrangements, and those results were checked against IGoR. In a later analysis, hypergeometric tests were used to score TCR-TCR, TCR-HLA and TCR-CMV co-occurrence, with a repertoire-size bias correction applied to TCR pairs. A later analysis estimated false discovery rates by permuting HLA or CMV assignments 20 times. In a later analysis, co-occurring TCRs were grouped using DBSCAN, with TCRdist sequence similarity added in when clustering inside HLA-allele-positive subsets. For co-occurrence clustering, repertoires with fewer than 30,000 or more than 120,000 public chains were excluded, along with about five repertoires with anomalous nucleotide sharing. TCRdb retrieved this table from immuneACCESS and kept in-frame rearrangements only. Not all clones are present; in checked studies, unresolved V genes account for under half, and no reason is known for the remainder. V and J calls plus clone size are reproduced from that table; the DNA served to infer D and trimming. The sample table records about 130,000 clones; about four fifths of these occur just once. Roughly 5% of the sample rests with the top ten.

The cohort comprised approximately 700 healthy bone marrow donors. At the time of sampling, all cohort members were nominally healthy, though unrecorded immune exposures were likely present. The donor tested CMV seronegative, placing the donor among the roughly 340 seronegative members of the cohort. A peripheral blood sample was provided by each donor, and peripheral blood mononuclear cells were used for TCR beta sequencing. Genomic DNA extraction from the blood cell samples was performed with the Qiagen DNeasy Blood Extraction Kit. The paper as a whole reports these results and caveats: According to the authors, the approach could potentially be generalized to other disease states and immunological phenotypes. Broadly in line with IMGT annotations, most TCR beta V segments showed up in productive rearrangements about 87% or about 30% of the time in an earlier analysis of a few hundred of the donors. Sequencing depth was assumed to be roughly uniform across donors in the presence/absence analyses, though that assumption may not hold. Correlated functional status among segregating V segments might reflect linkage disequilibrium, but an unknown experimental factor could not be ruled out. Because counts were too low, about 15 rarely observed V segments, including chromosome 9 orphons, were left out of the earlier analysis of about 500 of the donors. A few of the identified cytomegalovirus-associated TCR beta chains were confirmed in vitro to be specific for cytomegalovirus antigens. The classifier was reported to diagnose cytomegalovirus status with high specificity and sensitivity in both the original cohort and the validation cohort. In a later analysis, HLA-associated TCR beta chains showed more clonal expansion and lower generation probabilities than non-associated chains that were equally common. Most CMV-associated TCR beta chains appeared to be HLA-restricted in a later analysis, and the HLA associations seemed to be driven largely by CMV exposure. A later analysis reported that several top co-occurrence clusters appeared linked to parvovirus B19, influenza, CMV and Epstein-Barr virus. In a later genetic analysis, a missense DCLRE1C variant was associated with V-gene and J-gene trimming of TCR beta chains, and the association was replicated in an independent cohort. At a false discovery rate of 0.05, a later analysis linked 16,951 TCR beta sequences to specific HLA alleles. In this cohort, only TCR beta chains were sequenced, and detectable features were limited by the absence of alpha or paired-chain data. The 87-base-pair reads could not distinguish some IMGT-functional V segments, including TRBV6-2 and TRBV6-3, so those segments were excluded. Strong co-occurrence of HLA alleles, especially DR and DQ, made assigning TCR associations to individual alleles difficult. A further reported finding was that TCR beta sequences accurately predicted the HLA-A and HLA-B alleles for most subjects in the first cohort. In a later genetic analysis, fewer N-insertions in productive TCRs were reported among donors in an Asian-associated ancestry cluster than the roughly 700-donor mean. A group of highly shared sequence variants was considered likely to be a technical artifact of the sequencing pipeline. For the cohort, immune exposure information was limited to CMV serostatus. A total of 150 to 200 TCR beta chains were listed by the study as associated with cytomegalovirus. In a later analysis, the rate of TCR association differed among HLA loci, with DRB1 alleles having the most associated TCRs and HLA-C alleles having the fewest. HLA typing was unavailable for some donors at each locus, so association tests used only the typed subset. Across donors, most TCR sequences were observed very rarely, whereas some public TCRs were present in many individuals.

The V and J segments used are TRBV2 and TRBJ1-1, with 7 junctional bases fitting TRBD1. The clonotype comes from a man younger than 45 in good health and CMV-seronegative. The source material was PBMCs. The CDR3 reads as follows: CASSDDRVSEAFF. In nucleotide form, the sequence is TGTGCCAGCAGTGACGACAGGGTCTCTGAAGCTTTCTTT.